This T cell receptor (beta chain) was found in a study of monozygotic twins with inflammatory bowel disease. On this clonotype: The antigen is unknown.

CDR1 is SQVTM, CDR2 ANQGSEA, per germline. The CDR3 runs 13 residues. It was 3,000 to 4,500 ng of total RNA that each TCR library used. Using the 5' RACE reads, TCRdb records one entry per CDR3 protein without DNA. Here the sample table reports nearly 450,000 distinct CDR3 sequences. General study results and limits: The study found lower TCRbeta diversity (inverse Simpson) in IBD patients than in healthy co-twins. Clonotype overlap with others was lower in IBD patients than in healthy twins, a difference that was greatest with disease activity.

Sequencing was carried out using blood. The chain carries TRBV29-1 and TRBJ2-2; TCRdb outputs TRBD2, but without DNA this stays unchecked. This receptor was identified in a human donor with ulcerative colitis or Crohn's disease, or a healthy co-twin of an affected twin (not recorded which). The CDR3 here is CSVTGTSPGELFF.